Shown below are 13 T cell receptor beta chains from a single sample sequenced in a study of T-cell memory formation after mild COVID-19. In TCRdb, the 5' RACE reads were re-called with MiXCR into one record per CDR3 protein. This sample has roughly 580,000 distinct CDR3 sequences; under 20% occur once, and the top ten carry about 11%. The sequenced sample was PBMCs or a T cell subset sorted from them (not recorded which). Receptors originate from an adult woman who had mild COVID-19 (a few samples of this study predate the infection). Cell type and time point are not known.

This clonotype has only a few counts. The V and J genes are TRBV7-3 and TRBJ2-7; 10 nucleotides match TRBD1. CDR1 and CDR2 (germline): SGHTA, FQGTGA. V lost 2 bases and J lost 4; bases outside the gene matches: 5. The CDR3 is made up of 15 amino acids. CDR3 protein: CASSLGGTGEYEQYF. CDR3 in DNA: TGTGCCAGCAGCTTAGGCGGGACAGGGGAATACGAGCAGTACTTC.

This chain joins TRBV5-5 and TRBJ2-5; TRBD2 might be the D (6 bases). V was clipped by 0 bases and J by 7 bases, with 13 bases between them. The germline CDR1 and CDR2 sequences are SGHKS and YYEKEE (reference sequence). The CDR3 loop spans 14 amino acids. Here the CDR3 DNA reads TGTGCCAGCAGCTTGGGTGGGGACTGGGGGACCCAGTACTTC. Translating gives CASSLGGDWGTQYF. The full variable domain, with the rest looked up from reference TRBV5-5 and TRBJ2-5, is DAGVTQSPTHLIKTRGQQVTLRCSPISGHKSVSWYQQVLGQGPQFIFQYYEKEERGRGNFPDRFSARQFPNYSSELNVNALLLGDSALYLCASSLGGDWGTQYFGPGTRLLVL.

This chain links TRBV6-5 with TRBJ2-7; 7 bases are shared with TRBD2. The CDR3 loop spans 15 amino acids. Per germline, CDR1 MNHEY and CDR2 SVGAGI. V lost 0 bases to trimming and J lost 3 bases; unmatched junction nucleotides: 5. The CDR3 nucleotides are TGTGCCAGCAGTTACTCGAGCGGGGCAAACTACGAGCAGTACTTC. Translating gives CASSYSSGANYEQYF.

The chain links TRBV6-1 to TRBJ2-4; 7 nucleotides align to TRBD1. In germline, CDR1 is MNHNS, CDR2 SASEGT. Trimming removed 7 bases from V and 3 bases from J; junction bases left unmatched: 9. This CDR3 is 15 amino acids long. CDR3 in amino acids: CASIIGDSGKNIQYF. The CDR3 region has the DNA TGTGCCAGCATCATAGGGGACAGCGGCAAAAACATTCAGTACTTC.

This chain uses TRBV7-9 with TRBJ2-7; TRBD2 might be the D (5 bases). Germline V lookup: CDR1 SEHNR, CDR2 FQNEAQ (reference sequence). The CDR3 length is 15 residues. V lost 4 bases and J lost 6, with 19 bases in between. The DNA of the CDR3 is TGTGCCAGCAGCTATGACCCCTATCAGCGGCCCGAGCAGTACTTC. Translating it yields CASSYDPYQRPEQYF.

This clonotype was detected ten times or more. The DNA for the CDR3 is TGTGCCAGCAGCTTAAACGCCGGGGTCAATGAGCAGTTCTTC. Its translation: CASSLNAGVNEQFF. The chain recombines TRBV7-3 with TRBJ2-1, with D possibly TRBD2 on 5 matching bases. Deletions cut 1 base from V and 6 bases from J, with 10 bases between. CDR1 and CDR2 (germline): SGHTA, FQGTGA. The CDR3 runs 14 residues.

Only a few counts were recorded for this clonotype. The CDR3 sequence: CASSYSGSSGRALVYEQYF. CDR3 bases: TGTGCCAGCAGTTACTCTGGCTCTAGCGGGAGGGCCCTCGTCTACGAGCAGTACTTC. The chain is built from TRBV6-5 and TRBJ2-7; TRBD2 matches at 12 bases. After removal of 0 bases from V and 3 bases from J, the junction contained 12 bases not matched to a gene. The length of the CDR3 is 19 residues. Germline V gives CDR1 MNHEY, CDR2 SVGAGI.

This clonotype was detected many times. The chain employs TRBV12-3 or TRBV12-4 and TRBJ1-2; 7 nucleotides line up with TRBD1. This CDR3 region has 13 residues. V lost 3 bases to trimming and J lost 4 bases; unmatched junction nucleotides: 2. For the CDR3, the DNA is TGTGCCAGCAGTTTTTCAGGGGGCTATGGCTACACCTTC. This encodes CASSFSGGYGYTF.

The rearrangement links TRBV12-3 or TRBV12-4 to TRBJ1-6; tentative D call: TRBD1 (5 bases). This CDR3 is built from 15 residues. Trimming took off 4 bases at V and 10 bases at J, with 17 bases between the two ends. As DNA, the CDR3 is TGTGCCAGCAGTTCTGCGTTAGGGGTAGGGTCACCCCTCCACTTT. Encoded protein: CASSSALGVGSPLHF.

The chain links TRBV6-5 to TRBJ1-2; D not resolved. The V and J ends lost 0 bases and 5 bases respectively, with 13 bases between them. The CDR3 runs to 15 residues. Germline V gene lookup returns CDR1 MNHEY and CDR2 SVGAGI. CDR3 coding DNA: TGTGCCAGCAGTTACTCAGGGAACGTTTTGTATGGCTACACCTTC. Its translation: CASSYSGNVLYGYTF.

This clonotype was counted ten times or more. The genes are TRBV5-1 and TRBJ2-1; TRBD1 matches at 7 bases. V shed 0 bases and J 2 bases; nucleotides not matched to a gene: 2. This CDR3 region has 15 residues. Germline CDR1 SGHRS, CDR2 YFSETQ. CDR3 amino acids: CASSLVQGAYNEQFF. The CDR3 coding sequence is TGCGCCAGCAGCTTGGTTCAGGGGGCCTACAATGAGCAGTTCTTC.

This clonotype was recorded a few times. The V call is TRBV15, the J call TRBJ2-3, with a tentative D call TRBD1 (6 bases). Germline V CDR1 and CDR2: LNHNV, YYDKDF (reference sequence). The ends were cut back, 0 bases at V and 4 bases at J, with 14 bases in the middle. This CDR3 contains 16 residues. The CDR3: CATSRDAQGGADTQYF. In DNA, the CDR3 is TGTGCCACCAGCAGAGATGCACAGGGTGGGGCAGATACGCAGTATTTT.

The table lists this clonotype with a few counts. This chain joins TRBV25-1 and TRBJ1-6; unclear D gene. Germline V gene lookup returns CDR1 MGHDK and CDR2 SYGVNS. This CDR3 spans 14 amino acids. The V and J ends lost 1 base and 7 bases respectively, with 8 bases between them. In DNA form, the CDR3 reads TGTGCCAGCAGTGAATCAGTGAGGAATTCACCCCTCCACTTT. Protein sequence: CASSESVRNSPLHF.